The clone carrying this T cell receptor beta chain was counted a few times. The target antigen is unknown. The source of the sample is a study of human T cells and chemical hapten exposure. The time point is: pre-sensitization, week 0. Treatment defined: therapeutic diphenylcyclopropenone sensitization with weekly scalp DPC. Findings and caveats of the study: TCRs at high frequency, those above 1 in 1000, did not change with DPC sensitization.

Germline CDR1 reads SQVTM; CDR2 reads ANQGSEA. Trimming pared 3 bases from V and 4 bases from J, leaving 10 bases between. There are 12 residues in the CDR3. As processed by the authors: Across samples, TCR counts had a median of about 100,000 and ranged from about 23,224 to 700,000. TCRdb processed the RACE reads anew with MiXCR; each CDR3 protein has one entry. The V and J calls, along with clone size, are taken from TCRdb and not from the paper's own processing. The data show more than 150,000 distinct CDR3 sequences, with 25% to 30% seen just once and roughly 3% held by the top ten. The J gene is TRBJ2-7, the V gene TRBV29-1; D ambiguous. The starting material was whole blood, obtained in connection with sensitization to the hapten diphenylcyclopropenone (DPC). The receptor's source is a woman in her 30s with alopecia areata. Some clones in this sample may be carry-over from other donors' samples. CDR3 DNA: TGCAGCGTTGACGGCAGCGATTACGAGCAGTACTTC. As protein: CSVDGSDYEQYF.